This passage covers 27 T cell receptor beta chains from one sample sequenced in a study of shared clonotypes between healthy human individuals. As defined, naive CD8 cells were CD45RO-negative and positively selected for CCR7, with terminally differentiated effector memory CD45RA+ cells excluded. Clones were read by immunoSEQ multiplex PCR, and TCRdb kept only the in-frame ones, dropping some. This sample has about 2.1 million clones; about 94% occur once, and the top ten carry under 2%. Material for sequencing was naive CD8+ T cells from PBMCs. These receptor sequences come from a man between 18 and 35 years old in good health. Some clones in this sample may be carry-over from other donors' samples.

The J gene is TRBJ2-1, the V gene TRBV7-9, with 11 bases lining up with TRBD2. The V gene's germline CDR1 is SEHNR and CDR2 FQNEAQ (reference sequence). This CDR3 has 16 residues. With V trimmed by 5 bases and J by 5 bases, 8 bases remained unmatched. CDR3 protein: CASSIPGLAGDNEQFF. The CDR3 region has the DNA TGTGCCAGCAGCATCCCCGGACTAGCGGGTGACAATGAGCAGTTCTTC.

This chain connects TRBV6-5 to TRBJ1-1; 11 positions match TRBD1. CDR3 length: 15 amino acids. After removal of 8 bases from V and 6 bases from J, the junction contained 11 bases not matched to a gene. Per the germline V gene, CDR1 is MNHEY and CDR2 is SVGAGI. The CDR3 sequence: CASGDRGIVGAEAFF. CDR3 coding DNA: TGTGCCAGCGGGGACAGGGGGATAGTAGGCGCTGAAGCTTTCTTT.

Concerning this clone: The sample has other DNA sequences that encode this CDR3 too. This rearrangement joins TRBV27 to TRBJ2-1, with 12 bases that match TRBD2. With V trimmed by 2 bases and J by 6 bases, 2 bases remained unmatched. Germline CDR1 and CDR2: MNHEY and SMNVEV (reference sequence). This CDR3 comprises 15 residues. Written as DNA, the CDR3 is TGTGCCAGCAGTTTACTAGCGGGAGGGCCCAATGAGCAGTTCTTC. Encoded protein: CASSLLAGGPNEQFF.

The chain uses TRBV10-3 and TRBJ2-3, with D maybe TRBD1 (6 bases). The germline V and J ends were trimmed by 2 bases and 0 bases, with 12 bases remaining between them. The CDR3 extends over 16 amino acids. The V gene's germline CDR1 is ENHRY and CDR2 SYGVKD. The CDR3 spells CAISENPDSSTDTQYF. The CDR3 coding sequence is TGTGCCATCAGTGAGAACCCGGACAGTAGCACAGATACGCAGTATTTT.

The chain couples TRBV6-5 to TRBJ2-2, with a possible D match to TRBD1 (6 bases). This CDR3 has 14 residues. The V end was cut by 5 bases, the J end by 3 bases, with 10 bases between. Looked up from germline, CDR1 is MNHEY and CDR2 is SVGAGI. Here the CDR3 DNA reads TGTGCCAGCAGTCCATACAGGGACACCGGGGAGCTGTTTTTT. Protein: CASSPYRDTGELFF.

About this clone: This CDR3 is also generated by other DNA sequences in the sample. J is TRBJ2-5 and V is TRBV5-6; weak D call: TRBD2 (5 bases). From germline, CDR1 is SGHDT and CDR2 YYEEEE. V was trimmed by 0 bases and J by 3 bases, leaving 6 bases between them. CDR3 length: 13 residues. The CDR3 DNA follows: TGTGCCAGCAGCTTGGTGGGAGAAGAGACCCAGTACTTC. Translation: CASSLVGEETQYF.

CDR3 protein: CASSGWTSGLNEQFF. CDR3 in DNA: TGTGCCAGCAGTGGGTGGACTAGCGGTTTGAATGAGCAGTTCTTC. The chain combines TRBV6-1 with TRBJ2-1; 10 bases map to TRBD2. Germline loops: CDR1 MNHNS, CDR2 SASEGT. The CDR3 has 15 amino acids. V gave up 4 bases and J gave up 7 bases; unmatched junction bases: 7.

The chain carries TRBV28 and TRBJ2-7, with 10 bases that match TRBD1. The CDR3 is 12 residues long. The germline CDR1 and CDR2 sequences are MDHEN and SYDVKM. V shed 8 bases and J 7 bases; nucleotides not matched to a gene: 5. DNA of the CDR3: TGTGCCAGCCGACAGGGGGCTGGTGAGCAGTACTTC. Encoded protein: CASRQGAGEQYF.

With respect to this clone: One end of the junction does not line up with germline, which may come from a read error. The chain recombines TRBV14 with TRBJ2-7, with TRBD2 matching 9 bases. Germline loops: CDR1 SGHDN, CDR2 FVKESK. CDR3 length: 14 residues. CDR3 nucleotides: TGTGCCAGCAGCCTAGCGGGAGCCTCTTACGCGCAGTACTTC. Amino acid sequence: CASSLAGASYAQYF.

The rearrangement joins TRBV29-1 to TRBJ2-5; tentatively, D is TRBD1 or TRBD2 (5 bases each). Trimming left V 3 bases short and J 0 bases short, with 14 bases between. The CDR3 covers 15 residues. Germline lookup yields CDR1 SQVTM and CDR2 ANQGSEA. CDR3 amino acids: CSVERGQANQETQYF. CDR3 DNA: TGCAGCGTTGAGAGGGGCCAGGCAAACCAAGAGACCCAGTACTTC.

The chain's CDR3 is CASSARTGGHPTSEYNEQFF. In nucleotides, the CDR3 is TGTGCCAGCAGTGCCAGGACAGGGGGCCATCCCACCTCTGAATACAATGAGCAGTTCTTC. The chain has TRBV6-4 and TRBJ2-1, with 11 bases matching TRBD1. This CDR3 has 20 amino acids. V lost 4 bases, J lost 4 bases, and 18 bases stayed unmatched. Germline CDR1 and CDR2: MRHNA and SNTAGT.

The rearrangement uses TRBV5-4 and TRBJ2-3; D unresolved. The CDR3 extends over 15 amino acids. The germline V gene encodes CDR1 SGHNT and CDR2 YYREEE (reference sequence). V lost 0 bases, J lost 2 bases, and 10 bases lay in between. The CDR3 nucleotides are TGTGCCAGCAGCTTGGGCGCAGCGAACACAGATACGCAGTATTTT. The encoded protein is CASSLGAANTDTQYF.

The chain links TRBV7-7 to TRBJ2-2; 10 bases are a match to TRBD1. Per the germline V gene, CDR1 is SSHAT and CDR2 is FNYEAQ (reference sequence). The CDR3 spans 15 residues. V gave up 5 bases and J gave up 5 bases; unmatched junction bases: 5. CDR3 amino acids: CASSPGTGVTGELFF. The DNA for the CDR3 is TGTGCCAGCAGCCCGGGGACAGGGGTGACCGGGGAGCTGTTTTTT.

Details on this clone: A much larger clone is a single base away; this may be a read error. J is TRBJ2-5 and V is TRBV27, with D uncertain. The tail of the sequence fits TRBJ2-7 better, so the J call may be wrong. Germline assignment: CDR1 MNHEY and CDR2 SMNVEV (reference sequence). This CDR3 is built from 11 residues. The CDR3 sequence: CASSSSYEQYF. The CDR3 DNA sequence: TGTGCCAGCAGTTCCTCCTACGAGCAGTACTTC.

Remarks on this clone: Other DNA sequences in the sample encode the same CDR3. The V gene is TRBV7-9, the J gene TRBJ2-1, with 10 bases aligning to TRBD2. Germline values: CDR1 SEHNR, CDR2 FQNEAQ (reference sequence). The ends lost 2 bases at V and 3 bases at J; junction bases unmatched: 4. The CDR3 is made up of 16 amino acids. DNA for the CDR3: TGTGCCAGCAGCTTATTAGCGGGAGGCCTCTACAATGAGCAGTTCTTC. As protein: CASSLLAGGLYNEQFF.

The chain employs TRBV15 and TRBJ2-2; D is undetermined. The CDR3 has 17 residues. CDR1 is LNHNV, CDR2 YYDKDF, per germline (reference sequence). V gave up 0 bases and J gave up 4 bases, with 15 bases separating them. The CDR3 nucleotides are TGTGCCACCAGCAGAGATTCGCCGGCTGGGCCCACCGGGGAGCTGTTTTTT. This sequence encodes CATSRDSPAGPTGELFF. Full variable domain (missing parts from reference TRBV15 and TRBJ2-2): DAMVIQNPRYQVTQFGKPVTLSCSQTLNHNVMYWYQQKSSQAPKLLFHYYDKDFNNEADTPDNFQSRRPNTSFCFLDIRSPGLGDTAMYLCATSRDSPAGPTGELFFGEGSRLTVL.

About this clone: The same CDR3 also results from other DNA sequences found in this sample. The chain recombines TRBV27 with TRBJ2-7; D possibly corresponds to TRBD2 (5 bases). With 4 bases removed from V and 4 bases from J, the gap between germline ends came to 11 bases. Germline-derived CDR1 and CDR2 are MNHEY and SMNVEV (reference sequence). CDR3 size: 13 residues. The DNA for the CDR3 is TGTGCCAGCAGTTGGAGCGGTAATTACGAGCAGTACTTC. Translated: CASSWSGNYEQYF.

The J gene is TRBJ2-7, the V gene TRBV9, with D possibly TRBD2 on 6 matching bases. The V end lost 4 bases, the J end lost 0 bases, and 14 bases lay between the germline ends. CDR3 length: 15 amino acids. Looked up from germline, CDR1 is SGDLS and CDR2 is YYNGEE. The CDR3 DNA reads TGTGCCAGCAGCCCGTCCGGGACTCCCTCCTACGAGCAGTACTTC. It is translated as CASSPSGTPSYEQYF.

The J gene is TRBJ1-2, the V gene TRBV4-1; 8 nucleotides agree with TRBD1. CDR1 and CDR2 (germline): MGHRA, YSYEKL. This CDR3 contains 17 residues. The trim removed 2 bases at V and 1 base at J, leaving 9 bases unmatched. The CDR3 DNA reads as TGCGCCAGCAGCCAACTGGACAGGGTGAGCTTTAACTATGGCTACACCTTC. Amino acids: CASSQLDRVSFNYGYTF.

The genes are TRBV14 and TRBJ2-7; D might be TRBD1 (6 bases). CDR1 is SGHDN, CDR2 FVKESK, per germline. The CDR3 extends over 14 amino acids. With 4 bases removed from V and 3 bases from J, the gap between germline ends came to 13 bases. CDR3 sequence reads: CASSPRDTLYEQYF. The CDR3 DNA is TGTGCCAGCAGCCCTCGGGACACCCTCTACGAGCAGTACTTC.

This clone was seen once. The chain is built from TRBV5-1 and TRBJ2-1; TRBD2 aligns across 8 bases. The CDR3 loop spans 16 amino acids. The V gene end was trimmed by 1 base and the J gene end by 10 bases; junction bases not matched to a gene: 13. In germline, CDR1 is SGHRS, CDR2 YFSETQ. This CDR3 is CASSLTSGEVIREQFF. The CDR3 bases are TGCGCCAGCAGCTTGACTAGCGGAGAGGTAATAAGGGAGCAGTTCTTC.

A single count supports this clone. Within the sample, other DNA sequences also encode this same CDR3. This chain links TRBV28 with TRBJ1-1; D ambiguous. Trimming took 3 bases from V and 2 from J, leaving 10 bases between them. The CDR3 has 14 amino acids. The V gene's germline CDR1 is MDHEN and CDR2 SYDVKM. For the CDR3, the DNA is TGTGCCAGCAGTTTGGTCGGACCCAACACTGAAGCTTTCTTT. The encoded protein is CASSLVGPNTEAFF.

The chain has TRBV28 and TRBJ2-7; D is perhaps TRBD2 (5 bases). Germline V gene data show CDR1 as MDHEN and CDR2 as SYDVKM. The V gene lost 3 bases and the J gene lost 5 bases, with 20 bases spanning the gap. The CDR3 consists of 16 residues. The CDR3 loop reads CASSFRTGPGTDEQYF. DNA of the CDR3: TGTGCCAGCAGTTTCCGGACTGGGCCCGGAACGGACGAGCAGTACTTC.

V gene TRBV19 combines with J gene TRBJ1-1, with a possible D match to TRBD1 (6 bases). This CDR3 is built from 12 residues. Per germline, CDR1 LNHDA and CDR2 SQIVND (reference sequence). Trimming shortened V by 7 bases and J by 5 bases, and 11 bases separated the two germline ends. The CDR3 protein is CASIQGWTEAFF. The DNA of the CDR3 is TGTGCCAGTATTCAGGGGTGGACTGAAGCTTTCTTT.

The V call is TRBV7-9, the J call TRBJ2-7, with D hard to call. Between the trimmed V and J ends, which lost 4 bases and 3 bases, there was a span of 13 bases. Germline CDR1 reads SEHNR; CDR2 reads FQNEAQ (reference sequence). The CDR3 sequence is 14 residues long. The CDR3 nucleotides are TGTGCCAGCAGCTCCCCCGGACCTAACTACGAGCAGTACTTC. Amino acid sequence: CASSSPGPNYEQYF.

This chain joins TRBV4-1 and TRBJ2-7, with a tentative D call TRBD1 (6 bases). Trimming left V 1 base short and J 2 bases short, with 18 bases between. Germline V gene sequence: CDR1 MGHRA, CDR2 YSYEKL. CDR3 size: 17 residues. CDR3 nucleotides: TGCGCCAGCAGCCAAGCGGTTGGGACACAAACCGCCTACGAGCAGTACTTC. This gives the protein CASSQAVGTQTAYEQYF.

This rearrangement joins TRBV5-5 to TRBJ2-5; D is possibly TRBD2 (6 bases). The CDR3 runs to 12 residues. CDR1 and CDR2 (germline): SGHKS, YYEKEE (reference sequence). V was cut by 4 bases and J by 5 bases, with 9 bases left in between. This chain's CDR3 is CASSPRGETQYF. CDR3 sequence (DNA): TGTGCCAGCAGCCCCCGGGGGGAGACCCAGTACTTC.